The source of this T cell receptor beta chain is a study of preoperative IRX-2 immunotherapy in early breast cancer. This CDR3 has 14 residues. Germline CDR1 reads SGHKS; CDR2 reads YYEKEE (reference sequence). V gave up 3 bases and J gave up 7 bases, with 15 bases separating them. Libraries were prepared by immunoSEQ multiplex PCR; TCRdb keeps only in-frame clonotypes and omits some of them. Of roughly 35,000 clones detected, roughly 96% appear once; the ten largest clones hold nearly 6.5%. Indicated treatment: preoperative locoregional IRX-2 cytokine immunotherapy. This phase Ib study tested locoregional IRX-2 cytokine immunotherapy given before surgery.

The chain links TRBV5-5 to TRBJ2-3; D gene ambiguous. The TCR originated in a human donor with breast cancer. This sample was taken from a patient treated with IRX-2 immunotherapy. Here the CDR3 reads CASSSNPYSHTQYF. In DNA form, the CDR3 reads TGTGCCAGCAGCTCGAACCCTTACAGTCATACGCAGTATTTT.